These T cell receptor beta chains were read from a single sample in a study of T cell changes during pregnancy in multiple sclerosis. Here immunoSEQ multiplex PCR was the method, and the copy in TCRdb shows in-frame clones only, minus some. The table records 30,000 to 45,000 clones, 92% of them present only once. The sample was CD8+ T cells from peripheral blood mononuclear cells, taken before pregnancy. The receptors shown here come from a female donor with multiple sclerosis, enrolled in a pregnancy study. CDR3s include the opening cysteine and the closing phenylalanine or tryptophan. The D gene is left open where the match is weak. Clone size is given for some rows only: seen once, a few or many times, or a class if the clone is expanded.

length	V	size	D	J	DNA	CDR3
17	TRBV6-1	.	.	TRBJ2-1	TGTGCCAGCAGTGAACGTCTCGGGTTCAGCTCCTACAATGAGCAGTTCTTC	CASSERLGFSSYNEQFF
16	TRBV9	.	TRBD2	TRBJ2-1	TGTGCCAGCAGCACTATACCGGGACTAGACCCAGGGGAGCAGTTCTTC	CASSTIPGLDPGEQFF
14	TRBV4-1	once	TRBD1	TRBJ2-3	TGCGCCAGCAGCCCCCGGGACAGGTCAGATACGCAGTATTTT	CASSPRDRSDTQYF
17	TRBV4-1	.	TRBD2	TRBJ2-1	TGCGCCAGCAGCCAAGCTAGCGGGGGCGCCGCAGGGAATGAGCAGTTCTTC	CASSQASGGAAGNEQFF
13	TRBV6-1	.	.	TRBJ2-2	TGTGCCAGCAGGGACAGAAGGACCGGGGAGCTGTTTTTT	CASRDRRTGELFF
18	TRBV21-1	.	.	TRBJ2-3	TGTGCCAGGTACCCGGGACAGGGTAAGCATCCTCGCACAGATACGCAGTATTTT	CARYPGQGKHPRTDTQYF
17	TRBV25-1	.	TRBD2	TRBJ2-2	TGTGCCAGCAGTGAACCCCCGGGACTAGTACTGCCCGGGGAGCTGTTTTTT	CASSEPPGLVLPGELFF
17	TRBV7-9	.	TRBD1	TRBJ1-5	TGTGCCAGCAGCCCAGCGACAGGGGTAGGGGTATATCAGCCCCAGCATTTT	CASSPATGVGVYQPQHF
14	TRBV27	.	.	TRBJ2-1	TGTGCCAGCAGTCTGAGAGGAGCCTACAATGAGCAGTTCTTC	CASSLRGAYNEQFF
13	TRBV7-9	few	.	TRBJ1-5	TGTGCCAGCAGCGGGGGGGTGGGACAGCCCCAGCATTTT	CASSGGVGQPQHF
16	TRBV9	.	TRBD1	TRBJ2-2	TGTGCCAGCAGCCCAAGACAGGGGGAGGACACCGGGGAGCTGTTTTTT	CASSPRQGEDTGELFF
14	TRBV5-6	.	.	TRBJ1-2	TGTGCCAGCAGCTCGACCGACAAGCTCTATGGCTACACCTTC	CASSSTDKLYGYTF
17	TRBV2	once	TRBD2	TRBJ2-3	TGTGCCAGCAGTGAAGTCCTAGCGGGGGGATCAACAGATACGCAGTATTTT	CASSEVLAGGSTDTQYF
11	TRBV4-2	.	.	TRBJ2-7	TGTGCCAGCAGCCAAGGGACTGAGCAGTACTTC	CASSQGTEQYF
11	TRBV30	.	TRBD1	TRBJ1-2	TGTGCCCAAATAGACAGGGGAGGCTACACCTTC	CAQIDRGGYTF
15	TRBV5-1	.	TRBD1	TRBJ2-7	TGCGCCAGCAGCTTGGGGACAGGCCCTACCTACGAGCAGTACTTC	CASSLGTGPTYEQYF
17	TRBV5-1	.	TRBD2	TRBJ2-1	TGCGCCAGCAGCTTGGATTTAGCGGGTACTTTCTACAATGAGCAGTTCTTC	CASSLDLAGTFYNEQFF
20	TRBV27	.	TRBD2	TRBJ2-1	TGTGCCAGCAGTTCACACTCCTCCTGGACTAGCGGGAGTAGCCACAATGAGCAGTTCTTC	CASSSHSSWTSGSSHNEQFF
13	TRBV27	.	.	TRBJ2-7	TGTGCCAGCAGTTTGACTGGGGGGTACGAGCAGTACTTC	CASSLTGGYEQYF
15	TRBV13	.	TRBD2	TRBJ2-7	TGTGCCAGCAGCTTAGCACTAGCGGGTAATTACGAGCAGTACTTC	CASSLALAGNYEQYF
13	TRBV7-9	.	TRBD2	TRBJ2-3	TGTGCCTCAGGACTAGCTCCCGCAGATACGCAGTATTTT	CASGLAPADTQYF
16	TRBV27	once	.	TRBJ2-3	TGTGCCAGCGGCACGCGGCGGGACCCTACGGGAGATACGCAGTATTTT	CASGTRRDPTGDTQYF
12	TRBV30	.	.	TRBJ2-7	TGTGCCTGGAGCTTTGGACAGTACGAGCAGTACTTC	CAWSFGQYEQYF